Given below is one TCR beta chain in context. Antigen unknown. The data derive from a study of siplizumab effects on memory and regulatory T cells. Study conclusions and caveats: Memory T cells appeared less diverse than naive cells, which seemed to contribute substantially to alloresponse. Proliferating Tregs from siplizumab cultures lacked functional confirmation of suppression. Naive or memory phenotype assignment was not possible for roughly 80-97% of proliferating CD4+ or CD8+ clones.

The CDR3 is made up of 14 amino acids. The V and J ends lost 4 bases and 9 bases respectively, with 17 bases between them. Germline V lookup: CDR1 SGHDT, CDR2 YYEEEE. Assay used: immunoSEQ multiplex PCR; TCRdb lists only in-frame clones, some missing. The sample records 75,000 to 100,000 clones, about 93% being singletons. This sequence joins TRBV5-6 and TRBJ2-1; no reliable D call. Sequences were obtained from non-Treg CD4+ T cells sorted from blood. This TCR was recovered from a human donor in good health. The CDR3 bases are TGTGCCAGCAGCCGTGACTGGTTGGGCAGTGAGCAGTTCTTC. Encoded protein: CASSRDWLGSEQFF.